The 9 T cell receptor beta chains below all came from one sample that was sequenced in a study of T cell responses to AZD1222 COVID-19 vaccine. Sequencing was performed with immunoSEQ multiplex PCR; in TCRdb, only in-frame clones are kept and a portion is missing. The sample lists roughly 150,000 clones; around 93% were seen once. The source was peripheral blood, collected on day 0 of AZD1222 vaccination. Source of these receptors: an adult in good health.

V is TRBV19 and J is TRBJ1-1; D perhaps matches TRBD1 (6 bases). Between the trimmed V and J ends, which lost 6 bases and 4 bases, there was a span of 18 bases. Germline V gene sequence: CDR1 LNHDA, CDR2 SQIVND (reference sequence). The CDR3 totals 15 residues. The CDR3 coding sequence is TGTGCCAGTAGCCCTACAGCAGGGGCAGGCACTGAAGCTTTCTTT. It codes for CASSPTAGAGTEAFF.

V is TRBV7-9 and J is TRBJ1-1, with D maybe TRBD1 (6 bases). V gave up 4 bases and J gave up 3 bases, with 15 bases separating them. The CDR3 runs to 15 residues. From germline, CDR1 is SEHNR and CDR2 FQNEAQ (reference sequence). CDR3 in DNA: TGTGCCAGCAGCTCCCCCTCACAGGGAGACACTGAAGCTTTCTTT. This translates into CASSSPSQGDTEAFF.

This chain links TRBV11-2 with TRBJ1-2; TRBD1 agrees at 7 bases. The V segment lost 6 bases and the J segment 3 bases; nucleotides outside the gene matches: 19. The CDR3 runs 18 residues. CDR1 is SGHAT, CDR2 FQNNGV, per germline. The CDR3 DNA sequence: TGTGCCAGCAGTCCAATCCGCCGGGACAGACAGTCGGACTATGGCTACACCTTC. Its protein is CASSPIRRDRQSDYGYTF. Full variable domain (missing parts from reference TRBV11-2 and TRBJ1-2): EAGVAQSPRYKIIEKRQSVAFWCNPISGHATLYWYQQILGQGPKLLIQFQNNGVVDDSQLPKDRFSAERLKGVDSTLKIQPAKLEDSAVYLCASSPIRRDRQSDYGYTFGSGTRLTVV.

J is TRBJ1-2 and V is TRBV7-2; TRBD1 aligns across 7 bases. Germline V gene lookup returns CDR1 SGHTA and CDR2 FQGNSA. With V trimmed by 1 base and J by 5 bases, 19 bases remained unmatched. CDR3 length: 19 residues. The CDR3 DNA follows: TGTGCCAGCAGCTTAGACGTCACCTGGGACAGCTACCTGGGTTATGGCTACACCTTC. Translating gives CASSLDVTWDSYLGYGYTF.

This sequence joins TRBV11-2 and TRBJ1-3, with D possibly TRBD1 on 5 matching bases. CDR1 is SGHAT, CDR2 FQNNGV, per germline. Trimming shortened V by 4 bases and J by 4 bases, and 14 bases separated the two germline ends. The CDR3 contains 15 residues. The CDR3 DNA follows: TGTGCCAGCAGCTCCGGTGGGGGAAGAGGAAACACCATATATTTT. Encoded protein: CASSSGGGRGNTIYF.

The CDR3 loop is CASRNRGANDEQFF. CDR3 bases: TGTGCCAGTAGGAATCGGGGGGCGAATGATGAGCAGTTCTTC. This chain joins TRBV19 and TRBJ2-1; D is perhaps TRBD2 (7 bases). This CDR3 contains 14 residues. The V end was cut by 6 bases, the J end by 8 bases, with 17 bases between. The germline V gene has CDR1 LNHDA and CDR2 SQIVND (reference sequence). Combining the CDR3 with reference TRBV19 and TRBJ2-1 gives the whole variable domain DGGITQSPKYLFRKEGQNVTLSCEQNLNHDAMYWYRQDPGQGLRLIYYSQIVNDFQKGDIAEGYSVSREKKESFPLTVTSAQKNPTAFYLCASRNRGANDEQFFGPGTRLTVL.

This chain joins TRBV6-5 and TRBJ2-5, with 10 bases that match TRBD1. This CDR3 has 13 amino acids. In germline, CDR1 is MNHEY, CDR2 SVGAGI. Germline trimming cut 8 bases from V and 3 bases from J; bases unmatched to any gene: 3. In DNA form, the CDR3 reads TGTGCCAGCGCCGGGACAGGGGAAGAGACCCAGTACTTC. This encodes CASAGTGEETQYF.

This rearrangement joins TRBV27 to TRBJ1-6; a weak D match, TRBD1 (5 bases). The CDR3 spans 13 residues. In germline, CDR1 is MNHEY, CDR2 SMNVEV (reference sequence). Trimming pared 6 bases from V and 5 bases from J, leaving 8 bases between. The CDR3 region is CASRDTNNSPLHF. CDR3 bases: TGTGCCAGCAGGGACACCAATAATTCACCCCTCCACTTT.

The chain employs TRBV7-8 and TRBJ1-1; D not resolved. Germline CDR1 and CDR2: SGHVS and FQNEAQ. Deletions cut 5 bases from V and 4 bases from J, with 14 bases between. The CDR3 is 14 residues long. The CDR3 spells CASSPGPLPTEAFF. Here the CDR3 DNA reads TGTGCCAGCAGCCCCGGACCCCTGCCCACTGAAGCTTTCTTT.